This T cell receptor (beta chain) derives from a study of T-cell reconstitution after alpha-beta-depleted transplantation in children. The authors prepared the TCRbeta library with unique molecular identifiers. TCRdb ran MiXCR on the PCR reads and lists one entry per CDR3 protein. The repertoire holds approximately 1,000,000 distinct CDR3 sequences, with roughly 29% as singletons. Germline V CDR1 and CDR2: MRHNA, SNTAGT. Losses at the gene ends were 11 bases for V and 3 bases for J; bases not matched to a gene: 6. The CDR3 is 14 amino acids. Study-level points and caveats: Fresh T-cell production supplied most of the T-cell counts and diversity seen one year after transplant. Certain patients had high TCRbeta diversity at day 60, and it came from recipient T cells and thymic progenitors that survived. About two months after transplant, alpha-beta T cells reportedly came from several hundred expanded graft clones.

Points on this clonotype: Its antigen is not identified.

The receptor was derived from a boy less than two years old who had a stem cell transplant for SCID, so the T cells may come from the graft donor. The chain employs TRBV6-4 and TRBJ2-6; 8 nucleotides agree with TRBD1. The input for sequencing was PBMCs, mostly from graft donor cells, taken 360 days after TCRalphabeta/CD19-depleted stem cell transplant. CDR3 residues: CAAQGGGGANVLTF. CDR3 DNA: TGTGCCGCACAGGGGGGAGGTGGGGCCAACGTCCTGACTTTC.